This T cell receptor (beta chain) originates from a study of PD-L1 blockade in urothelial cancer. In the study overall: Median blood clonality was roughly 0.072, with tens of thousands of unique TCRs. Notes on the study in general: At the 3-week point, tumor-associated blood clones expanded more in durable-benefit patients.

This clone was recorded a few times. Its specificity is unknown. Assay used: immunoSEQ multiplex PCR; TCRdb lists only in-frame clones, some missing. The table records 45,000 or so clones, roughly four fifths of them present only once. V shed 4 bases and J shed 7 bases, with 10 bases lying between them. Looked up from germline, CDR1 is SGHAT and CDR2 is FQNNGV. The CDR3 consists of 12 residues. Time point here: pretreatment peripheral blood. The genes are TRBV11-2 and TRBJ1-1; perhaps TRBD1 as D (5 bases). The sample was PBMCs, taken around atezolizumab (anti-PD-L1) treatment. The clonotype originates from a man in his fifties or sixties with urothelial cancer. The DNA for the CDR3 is TGTGCCAGCAGCTCACAGGCGTTTGAAGCTTTCTTT. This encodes CASSSQAFEAFF.